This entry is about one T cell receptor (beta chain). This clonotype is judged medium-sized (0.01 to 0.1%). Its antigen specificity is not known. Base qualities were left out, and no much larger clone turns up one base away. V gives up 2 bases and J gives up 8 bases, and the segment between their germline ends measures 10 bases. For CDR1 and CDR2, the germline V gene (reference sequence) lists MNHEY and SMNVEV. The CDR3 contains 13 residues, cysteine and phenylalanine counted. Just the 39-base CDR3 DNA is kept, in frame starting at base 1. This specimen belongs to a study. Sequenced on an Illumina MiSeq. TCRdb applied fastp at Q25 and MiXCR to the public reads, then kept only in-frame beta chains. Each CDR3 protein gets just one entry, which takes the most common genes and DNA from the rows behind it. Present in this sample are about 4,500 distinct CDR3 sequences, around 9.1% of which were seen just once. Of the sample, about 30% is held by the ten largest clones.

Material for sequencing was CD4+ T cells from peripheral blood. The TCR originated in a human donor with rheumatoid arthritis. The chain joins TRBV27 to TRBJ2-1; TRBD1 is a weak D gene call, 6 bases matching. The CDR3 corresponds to CASSLAGVDEQFF. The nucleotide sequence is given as TGTGCCAGCAGTTTAGCAGGGGTCGATGAGCAGTTCTTC.